These 7 T cell receptor beta chains were all obtained from the same sample, sequenced in a study of STAT5B mutations in CD4+ large granular lymphocyte leukemia. Only in-frame clones appear in the TCRdb table, and some are missing; sequencing was by immunoSEQ multiplex PCR. The data hold around 37,000 clones, with around 75% observed a single time. What was sequenced was CD4+ T cells from blood buffy coats. The receptors derive from a human donor in good health.

V and J are TRBV25-1 and TRBJ2-3; D not resolved. Germline lookup yields CDR1 MGHDK and CDR2 SYGVNS. The ends were cut back, 6 bases at V and 2 bases at J, with 18 bases in the middle. The CDR3 has 16 amino acids. The CDR3 loop is CASSANMDGFTDTQYF. CDR3 nucleotides: TGTGCCAGCAGCGCCAACATGGACGGATTCACAGATACGCAGTATTTT.

The chain links TRBV7-2 to TRBJ2-3; D unresolved. Looked up from germline, CDR1 is SGHTA and CDR2 is FQGNSA. The CDR3 length is 13 residues. V lost 8 bases and J lost 0, with 9 bases in between. CDR3 in amino acids: CASCRQSTDTQYF. The CDR3, as DNA: TGTGCCAGCTGCCGTCAGAGCACAGATACGCAGTATTTT.

The chain joins TRBV10-3 to TRBJ2-1; D remains ambiguous. Germline lookup yields CDR1 ENHRY and CDR2 SYGVKD. Trimming stripped 8 bases from V and 8 bases from J, with 22 bases between. CDR3 size: 15 residues. The CDR3 loop is CAIVRTPMRFDEQFF. The CDR3 nucleotides are TGTGCCATCGTAAGGACCCCTATGCGGTTCGATGAGCAGTTCTTC.

V and J are TRBV30 and TRBJ1-1; the match to TRBD1 covers 8 bases. V shed 3 bases and J 4 bases; nucleotides not matched to a gene: 7. CDR1 GTSNPN and CDR2 SVGIG come from the germline V gene (reference sequence). The CDR3 extends over 14 amino acids. CDR3 nucleotides: TGTGCCTGGAGGTCAGGGGGCGGGGGCACTGAAGCTTTCTTT. Protein: CAWRSGGGGTEAFF.

The chain has TRBV21-1 and TRBJ2-7; the DNA was not compared with TRBD1, the D call given in the table. TRBV21-1 has pseudogene status. The CDR3 runs 17 residues. CDR3 bases: TGTGCCAGCAGCAAAGCGACCCCGGGACAGGGGTCCCCCGAGCAGTACTTC. It yields the protein CASSKATPGQGSPEQYF.

The genes are TRBV5-4 and TRBJ2-5, with a possible D match to TRBD2 (6 bases). The CDR3 runs to 15 residues. V lost 0 bases to trimming and J lost 0 bases, with 9 bases between them. CDR1 and CDR2 from the germline V gene are SGHNT and YYREEE (reference sequence). The CDR3: CASSLGGGYQETQYF. DNA for the CDR3: TGTGCCAGCAGCTTGGGTGGGGGGTACCAAGAGACCCAGTACTTC. The variable domain in full, completed from reference TRBV5-4 and TRBJ2-5, reads ETGVTQSPTHLIKTRGQQVTLRCSSQSGHNTVSWYQQALGQGPQFIFQYYREEENGRGNFPPRFSGLQFPNYSSELNVNALELDDSALYLCASSLGGGYQETQYFGPGTRLLVL.

This chain uses TRBV4-3 with TRBJ2-1; TRBD2 matches 12 bases. CDR1 and CDR2 (germline): LGHNA, YSLEER. With 4 bases clipped from V and 8 bases from J, the junction kept 9 bases outside the gene matches. This CDR3 is 16 amino acids long. Here the CDR3 DNA reads TGCGCCAGCAGCCCCACCGGACTAGCGGGAATCTATGAGCAGTTCTTC. Translated: CASSPTGLAGIYEQFF.